These 21 T cell receptor beta chains were all obtained from the same sample, sequenced in a study of T cell changes during pregnancy in multiple sclerosis. Only in-frame clones appear in the TCRdb table, and some are missing; sequencing was by immunoSEQ multiplex PCR. The sample carries tens of thousands of clones, roughly 92% recorded once. Material: peripheral blood, obtained in the third trimester of pregnancy. The receptors were sampled from a female donor in good health, enrolled as a control in a pregnancy study.

This clone was picked up a small number of times. V and J are TRBV27 and TRBJ1-2; 7 bases fit TRBD1. V shed 5 bases and J 6 bases; nucleotides not matched to a gene: 3. The CDR3 is 12 residues long. CDR1 and CDR2 from the germline V gene are MNHEY and SMNVEV (reference sequence). CDR3 coding DNA: TGTGCCAGCAGTGAAACAGGGGATGGCTACACCTTC. Residues: CASSETGDGYTF.

This clone was seen more than once but under ten times. This sample includes further DNA sequences coding for the same CDR3. The chain's CDR3 is CASSFEASGNTIYF. CDR3 sequence (DNA): TGTGCCAGCAGTTTCGAGGCCTCTGGAAACACCATATATTTT. The chain is built from TRBV28 and TRBJ1-3, with D uncertain. Germline CDR1 MDHEN, CDR2 SYDVKM. CDR3 length: 14 amino acids. Trimming left V 3 bases short and J 0 bases short, with 6 bases between.

V gene TRBV19 combines with J gene TRBJ2-7; 8 positions match TRBD1. The CDR3 consists of 17 residues. With 0 bases clipped from V and 2 bases from J, the junction kept 9 bases outside the gene matches. Germline V gene lookup returns CDR1 LNHDA and CDR2 SQIVND (reference sequence). CDR3 amino acids: CASSIDLIGTGTYEQYF. The CDR3 bases are TGTGCCAGTAGTATAGACCTCATAGGGACAGGAACCTACGAGCAGTACTTC.

The chain combines TRBV7-9 with TRBJ2-1, with 8 nucleotides matching TRBD2. The junction had 6 bases not matched to a gene; V was cut back by 2 bases and J by 3 bases. The germline V gene encodes CDR1 SEHNR and CDR2 FQNEAQ (reference sequence). CDR3 length: 16 amino acids. CDR3 sequence (DNA): TGTGCCAGCAGCTTAAGCAGCGGGGGCCTCTACAATGAGCAGTTCTTC. It yields the protein CASSLSSGGLYNEQFF.

The chain recombines TRBV28 with TRBJ1-1; a possible D gene is TRBD1 (5 bases). CDR1 and CDR2 (germline): MDHEN, SYDVKM. The CDR3 sequence is 17 residues long. V was pared by 2 bases and J by 2 bases, with 18 bases between. The CDR3 nucleotides are TGTGCCAGCAGTTTACCCATAACAGGTTCCCAAAACACTGAAGCTTTCTTT. This encodes CASSLPITGSQNTEAFF.

The chain uses TRBV4-3 and TRBJ1-2; 8 positions agree with TRBD1. The CDR3 is made up of 18 amino acids. With 1 base clipped from V and 3 bases from J, the junction kept 13 bases outside the gene matches. The germline gives CDR1 LGHNA, CDR2 YSLEER. The CDR3 DNA reads as TGCGCCAGCAGCCAAGGGTACGACCGGACAGGGATGTACTATGGCTACACCTTC. It encodes CASSQGYDRTGMYYGYTF.

The chain recombines TRBV7-2 with TRBJ2-1; weak D call: TRBD1 (6 bases). V gave up 6 bases and J gave up 8 bases, with 17 bases separating them. Germline CDR1 and CDR2: SGHTA and FQGNSA. The CDR3 contains 14 residues. DNA for the CDR3: TGTGCCAGCAGTTCACCCGACAGGATTCATGAGCAGTTCTTC. It translates to CASSSPDRIHEQFF.

Here the CDR3 reads CASSLSMNTEAFF. CDR3 in DNA: TGTGCCAGCAGTTTGTCCATGAACACTGAAGCTTTCTTT. The rearrangement links TRBV6-6 to TRBJ1-1; D is unclear. Germline CDR1 is MNHNY and CDR2 is SVGAGI (reference sequence). The CDR3 covers 13 residues. The ends were cut back, 4 bases at V and 0 bases at J, with 6 bases in the middle.

The V and J genes are TRBV7-3 and TRBJ2-1, with TRBD1 matching over 9 bases. The germline gives CDR1 SGHTA, CDR2 FQGTGA. Trimming cost V 6 bases and J 4 bases; bases outside gene matches: 7. This CDR3 spans 15 amino acids. The CDR3 loop reads CASSSGTGIYNEQFF. The CDR3 coding sequence is TGTGCCAGCAGTTCGGGGACAGGGATATACAATGAGCAGTTCTTC.

This chain links TRBV28 with TRBJ2-7, with TRBD2 matching 7 bases. Germline V lookup: CDR1 MDHEN, CDR2 SYDVKM. The CDR3 totals 14 residues. The ends lost 4 bases at V and 3 bases at J; junction bases unmatched: 6. The CDR3 DNA sequence: TGTGCCAGCAGTTCCCCTAGCGGTGACTACGAGCAGTACTTC. This sequence encodes CASSSPSGDYEQYF.

The gene calls are TRBV19 and TRBJ1-4, with 9 bases lining up with TRBD1. The V and J ends lost 8 bases and 4 bases, in that order; junction bases with no gene match: 2. The CDR3 covers 13 residues. Per the germline V gene, CDR1 is LNHDA and CDR2 is SQIVND (reference sequence). The CDR3, as DNA: TGTGCCAGTCGGGACAGGGATAATGAAAAACTGTTTTTT. It encodes CASRDRDNEKLFF. The complete variable domain, with remaining parts taken from reference TRBV19 and TRBJ1-4, reads DGGITQSPKYLFRKEGQNVTLSCEQNLNHDAMYWYRQDPGQGLRLIYYSQIVNDFQKGDIAEGYSVSREKKESFPLTVTSAQKNPTAFYLCASRDRDNEKLFFGSGTQLSVL.

This rearrangement joins TRBV4-3 to TRBJ2-1, with 9 bases that match TRBD2. CDR1 and CDR2 (germline): LGHNA, YSLEER. The V gene end was trimmed by 0 bases and the J gene end by 7 bases; junction bases not matched to a gene: 10. This CDR3 is 17 amino acids long. CDR3 residues: CASSQDLWAGGGNEQFF. CDR3 DNA: TGCGCCAGCAGCCAAGATCTTTGGGCGGGAGGGGGTAATGAGCAGTTCTTC.

The chain employs TRBV11-1 and TRBJ1-1; no definite D call. The germline gives CDR1 SGHAT, CDR2 FQDESV (reference sequence). The CDR3 is made up of 13 amino acids. With 4 bases removed from V and 5 bases from J, the gap between germline ends came to 11 bases. Here the CDR3 reads CASSSGEGTEAFF. CDR3 DNA: TGTGCCAGCAGCTCTGGGGAGGGAACTGAAGCTTTCTTT.

This chain joins TRBV28 and TRBJ2-7; 7 nucleotides agree with TRBD1. The V and J ends lost 1 base and 3 bases, in that order; junction bases with no gene match: 0. Germline V CDR1 and CDR2: MDHEN, SYDVKM. The CDR3 extends over 13 amino acids. The CDR3 here is CASSLSGGYEQYF. The CDR3 nucleotides read TGTGCCAGCAGTTTATCAGGGGGCTACGAGCAGTACTTC. The whole variable domain, filled in from reference TRBV28 and TRBJ2-7, reads DVKVTQSSRYLVKRTGEKVFLECVQDMDHENMFWYRQDPGLGLRLIYFSYDVKMKEKGDIPEGYSVSREKKERFSLILESASTNQTSMYLCASSLSGGYEQYFGPGTRLTVT.

The chain employs TRBV15 and TRBJ1-1; no firm D call. With 0 bases removed from V and 1 base from J, the gap between germline ends came to 6 bases. The CDR3 covers 14 residues. Germline-derived CDR1 and CDR2 are LNHNV and YYDKDF (reference sequence). The CDR3 coding sequence is TGTGCCACCAGCAGAGATCGCGGGAACACTGAAGCTTTCTTT. The encoded protein is CATSRDRGNTEAFF.

The chain couples TRBV7-6 to TRBJ2-7; D remains unclear. The germline V gene has CDR1 SGHVS and CDR2 FNYEAQ. Trimming took 5 bases from V and 4 from J, leaving 21 bases between them. This CDR3 spans 16 amino acids. For the CDR3, the DNA is TGTGCCAGCAGCCTACCCCCAGAGGCGCCGACGTACGAGCAGTACTTC. The encoded protein is CASSLPPEAPTYEQYF. The full variable domain, in which reference TRBV7-6 and TRBJ2-7 provide the parts outside the CDR3, is GAGVSQSPRYKVTKRGQDVALRCDPISGHVSLYWYRQALGQGPEFLTYFNYEAQQDKSGLPNDRFSAERPEGSISTLTIQRTEQRDSAMYRCASSLPPEAPTYEQYFGPGTRLTVT.

DNA of the CDR3: TGTGCCAGCTCACCATTGGCGGACAGCGAAAATGGCTACACCTTC. This sequence encodes CASSPLADSENGYTF. The chain employs TRBV18 and TRBJ1-2; D possibly corresponds to TRBD1 (6 bases). The V end lost 2 bases, the J end lost 6 bases, and 16 bases lay between the germline ends. Germline V gene data show CDR1 as KGHSH and CDR2 as LQKENI. The CDR3 covers 15 residues.

V and J are TRBV5-1 and TRBJ2-3; TRBD2 is a possible D gene (6 bases). Germline assignment: CDR1 SGHRS and CDR2 YFSETQ. The CDR3 extends over 15 amino acids. The V and J ends lost 2 bases and 1 base respectively, with 11 bases between them. CDR3 sequence reads: CASSFNQRGTDTQYF. The CDR3 nucleotides are TGCGCCAGCAGCTTTAACCAGCGGGGCACAGATACGCAGTATTTT.

In DNA form, the CDR3 reads TGTGCCAGCTGCGGCTCGGGGTACAATGAGCAGTTCTTC. Its protein is CASCGSGYNEQFF. The rearrangement uses TRBV28 and TRBJ2-1, with a weak D call TRBD2 (5 bases). The V gene lost 8 bases and the J gene lost 4 bases, with 12 bases spanning the gap. Germline assignment: CDR1 MDHEN and CDR2 SYDVKM. This CDR3 region has 13 residues. The full variable domain, rest sourced from reference TRBV28 and TRBJ2-1, is DVKVTQSSRYLVKRTGEKVFLECVQDMDHENMFWYRQDPGLGLRLIYFSYDVKMKEKGDIPEGYSVSREKKERFSLILESASTNQTSMYLCASCGSGYNEQFFGPGTRLTVL.

This chain joins TRBV28 and TRBJ2-5, with 11 bases lining up with TRBD2. This CDR3 has 16 amino acids. Germline-derived CDR1 and CDR2 are MDHEN and SYDVKM. The J segment lost 5 bases and the V segment lost 5 bases, leaving 10 bases of the junction unmatched. DNA of the CDR3: TGTGCCAGCAGTGCCCAGGGGGGACTAGCGGTGGAGACCCAGTACTTC. It specifies CASSAQGGLAVETQYF.

The gene calls are TRBV28 and TRBJ1-4; 10 bases map to TRBD1. The germline V gene encodes CDR1 MDHEN and CDR2 SYDVKM. Germline trimming cut 6 bases from V and 8 bases from J; bases unmatched to any gene: 9. The CDR3 contains 15 residues. CDR3 region: CASRIRGTGEEKLFF. CDR3 nucleotides: TGTGCCAGCAGAATACGAGGGACAGGGGAGGAAAAACTGTTTTTT.